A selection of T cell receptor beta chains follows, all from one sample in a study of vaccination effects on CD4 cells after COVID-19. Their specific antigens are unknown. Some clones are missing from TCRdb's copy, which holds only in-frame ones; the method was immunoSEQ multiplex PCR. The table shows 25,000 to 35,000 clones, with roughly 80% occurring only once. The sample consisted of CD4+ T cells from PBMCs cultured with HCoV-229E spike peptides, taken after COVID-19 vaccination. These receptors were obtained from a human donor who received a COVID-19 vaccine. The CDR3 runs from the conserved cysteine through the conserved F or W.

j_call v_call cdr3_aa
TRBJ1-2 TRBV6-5 CASSYSRGRSDGYTF
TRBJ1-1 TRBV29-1 CSVEAGMNTEAFF
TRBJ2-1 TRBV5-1 CASSFTESSYNEQFF
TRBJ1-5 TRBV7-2 CASSSGQHQPQHF
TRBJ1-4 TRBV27 CASSLWGAGEEKLFF
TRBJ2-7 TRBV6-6 CASRGDRGLFKGQYF
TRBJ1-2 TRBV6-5 CASSYRDRPGYTF
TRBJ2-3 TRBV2 CASKAGMGTDTQYF
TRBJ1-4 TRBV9 CASSGRQGSNEKLFF
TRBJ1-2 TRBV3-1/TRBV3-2 CASSQGQGDYGYTF
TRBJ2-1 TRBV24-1 CATSDWAAGAEQFF
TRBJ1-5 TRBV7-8 CASSLIDRGNNQPQHF
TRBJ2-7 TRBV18 CASSPSAASRLAGEHSYEQYF
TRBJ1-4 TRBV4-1 CASRQKGRLDEKLFF
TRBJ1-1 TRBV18 CASSLTGLRAFF
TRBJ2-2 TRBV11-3 CASSLDFGTGELFF
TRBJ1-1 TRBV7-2 CASSLRGLNTEAFF
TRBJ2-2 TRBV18 CASSPPWAGGTGELFF
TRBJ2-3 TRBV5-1 CASSLGPRDGSTDTQYF
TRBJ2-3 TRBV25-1 CASTGLAPGTQYF
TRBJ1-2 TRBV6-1 CASSEDWGIGYTF
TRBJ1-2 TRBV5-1 CASSPGTDDYGYTF
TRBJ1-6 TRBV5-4 CASSVGQGKVSRNSPLHF
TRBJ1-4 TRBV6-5 CASSRWVSEKLFF
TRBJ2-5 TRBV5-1 CASSRIQGQETQYF
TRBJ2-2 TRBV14 CASSQERQANTGELFF
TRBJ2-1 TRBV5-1 CASSIGTGQNNEQFF
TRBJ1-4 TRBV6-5 CASRVQGAFGKLFF
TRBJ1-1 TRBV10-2 CASSDPWRGSTEAFF
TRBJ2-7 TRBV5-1 CASSVGNVNSYEQYF
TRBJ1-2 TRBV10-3 CAISEVGEYGYTF
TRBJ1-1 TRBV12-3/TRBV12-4 CASSPGTEAFF
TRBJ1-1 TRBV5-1 CASGPREGGNTEAFF
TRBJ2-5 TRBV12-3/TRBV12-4 CASSPGTFFYF
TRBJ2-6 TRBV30 CAWGTQGLFSGANVLTF
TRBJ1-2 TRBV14 CASSRSYFFYTF
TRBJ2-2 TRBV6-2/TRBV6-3 CASSYRLGGFDTGELFF
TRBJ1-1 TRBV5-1 CASSLDSRGTEAFF
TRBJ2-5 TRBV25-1 CASSVQTGGEETQYF
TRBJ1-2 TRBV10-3 CAIPDWGAYGYTF
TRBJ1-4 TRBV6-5 CASWGRDATNEKLFF
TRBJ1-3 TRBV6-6 CASSSRQASGNTIYF